The rows below give T cell receptor beta chains drawn from one sample of a study of memory B cells and T cells in multiple sclerosis. Their antigens remain unidentified. The protocol was immunoSEQ multiplex PCR, while the TCRdb copy is restricted to in-frame clones and leaves out a portion. Among under 50,000 clones listed, roughly 82% were seen once. The sequencing sample was made of PBMCs from blood kept in culture. The receptors were gathered from a human donor with multiple sclerosis. CDR3s leave out the opening cysteine and the closing phenylalanine or tryptophan. Fields, in order: clone size, D gene, V gene, CDR3 length, J gene, CDR3 protein. The D gene is left open where the match is weak. The listing skips clone size in some rows; elsewhere it reads once, few, many or a size class.

>.|.|TRBV7-3|10|TRBJ2-1
ASSLTPNEQF
>.|.|TRBV19|12|TRBJ2-7
ASSAQTGPYEQY
>.|.|TRBV5-1|14|TRBJ1-3
ASSPLPGDSGNTIY
>.|.|TRBV7-9|13|TRBJ2-5
ASSPGQWAQETQY
>.|.|TRBV5-1|13|TRBJ2-3
ASSLEEGGVDTQY
>.|TRBD1|TRBV19|14|TRBJ1-1
ASSLSRQGAYTEAF
>.|.|TRBV5-1|14|TRBJ2-3
ASSFFGGEYTDTQY
>.|TRBD2|TRBV4-1|14|TRBJ2-1
ASSLGGPSLHNEQF
>.|.|TRBV21-1|12|TRBJ2-3
ASSKVRGTDTQY
>.|.|TRBV19|11|TRBJ1-2
ATVPGLNYGYT
>.|.|TRBV6-4|12|TRBJ2-2
ASREVSNTGELF
>.|.|TRBV6-5|11|TRBJ1-3
ASREQGGNTIY
>.|.|TRBV5-1|12|TRBJ2-3
ASSDTQGSDTQY
>.|.|TRBV6-6|11|TRBJ1-6
ASSYSTRSPLH
>.|.|TRBV28|11|TRBJ1-2
ATGRPPNYGYT
>.|.|TRBV9|11|TRBJ2-3
ASSVAGSTPTD
>.|.|TRBV6-5|11|TRBJ2-7
ASSPGFVYEQY
>few|.|TRBV7-9|12|TRBJ1-1
ASSLTGGLHEAF
>.|TRBD1|TRBV7-9|13|TRBJ2-5
ASSPWTGGRETQY
>.|TRBD1|TRBV7-3|13|TRBJ1-1
ASSSTGGSNTEAF
>.|.|TRBV7-2|12|TRBJ2-7
ASSFRVRGYEQY
>.|TRBD1|TRBV6-5|13|TRBJ2-7
ASSYTAGTDVEQY
>.|TRBD2|TRBV30|11|TRBJ2-3
AWEAGGTDTQY
>once|.|TRBV2|10|TRBJ2-5
ASSEYFETQY
>.|TRBD1|TRBV6-6|12|TRBJ1-4
ASSFRGTNEKLF
>.|TRBD1|TRBV5-5|13|TRBJ1-2
ASSLGTGRPYGYT
>.|.|TRBV7-9|14|TRBJ1-4
ASSPNGGDLNEKLF
>.|TRBD1|TRBV2|14|TRBJ2-1
ASSEYGTGGFNEQF
>.|TRBD2|TRBV2|10|TRBJ2-7
ASFAGGLEQY
>.|TRBD2|TRBV30|12|TRBJ2-3
AWALGGSTDTQY
>.|.|TRBV7-2|12|TRBJ2-7
ASSAGTTITEQY
>once|.|TRBV5-8|13|TRBJ1-2
ASSSSFGADYGYT
>.|TRBD2|TRBV2|12|TRBJ2-3
ASIPLAASGVVY
>few|.|TRBV29-1|9|TRBJ2-2
SVPEAGELF
>.|TRBD2|TRBV7-2|11|TRBJ2-1
ASSHGLGDEQF
>.|.|TRBV4-1|13|TRBJ1-1
ASSPVGSSNTEAF
>.|.|TRBV2|12|TRBJ2-1
ASTFGPGGHEQF
>.|TRBD2|TRBV7-2|11|TRBJ2-5
ASSFGGGETQY
>few|.|TRBV30|9|TRBJ1-2
AWINERGYT
>.|TRBD1|TRBV29-1|10|TRBJ2-3
SVGDRGDTQY
>.|TRBD1|TRBV5-6|12|TRBJ2-7
ASSGTGSSYEQY
>few|TRBD1|TRBV13|13|TRBJ1-3
ASSLAGTGGNTIY
>.|.|TRBV6-5|13|TRBJ1-5
ASSYSTGPNQPQH
>.|.|TRBV9|11|TRBJ2-2
ASSVAGSRELF
>.|.|TRBV2|10|TRBJ1-1
ASSLGLSEAF
>.|.|TRBV5-7|15|TRBJ1-2
ASSLRGGVAANYGYT
>.|.|TRBV7-3|11|TRBJ1-4
ASSLFVNEKLF
>.|.|TRBV4-2|11|TRBJ2-7
ASSQGVIYEQY
>.|.|TRBV5-1|11|TRBJ1-2
ASSSRGVYGYT
>few|TRBD1|TRBV9|12|TRBJ2-7
ASSVEDRFYEQY
>.|.|TRBV5-1|14|TRBJ1-2
ASSLEQGIENYGYT
>.|TRBD1|TRBV29-1|10|TRBJ1-2
SVDRGVGGYT
>.|TRBD2|TRBV2|14|TRBJ2-3
ASSPVAGPSTDTQY
>.|.|TRBV10-2|12|TRBJ1-1
ASSPAGVNTEAF